This is a list of T cell receptor beta chains from one sample in a study of regulatory T cells in long-lasting Graves disease. TCRdb re-derived calls from the multiplex PCR reads in MiXCR, one entry per CDR3 protein. The table shows approximately 440,000 distinct CDR3 sequences, with around 15% occurring only once. These data also formed part of another study, on T cells in Graves' hyperthyroidism and ophthalmopathy.

This specimen was peripheral blood mononuclear cells (PBMCs), taken at new diagnosis, from a patient treated with antithyroid drugs. Receptor source: a man in his forties or fifties with Graves disease. CDR3s include the opening cysteine and the closing phenylalanine or tryptophan. A D gene is named only where the DNA matches it firmly. Clone size is shown for a subset of rows, as once, few, many or a class of expanded clone.

D	J	size	length	V	DNA	CDR3
.	TRBJ1-2	many	15	TRBV5-1	TGCGCCAGCAGCCAGTCCGGGACAAGCTTCTATGGCTACACCTTC	CASSQSGTSFYGYTF
TRBD1	TRBJ1-5	many	16	TRBV27	TGTGCCAGCAGTGTTTCTCGGACAGGGGAAAATCAGCCCCAGCATTTT	CASSVSRTGENQPQHF
.	TRBJ1-1	.	13	TRBV28	TGTGCCAGCAGTTTCGGTCGGGGCACTGAAGCTTTCTTT	CASSFGRGTEAFF
TRBD2	TRBJ2-1	many	18	TRBV5-5	TGTGCCAGCAGCTTGGGAAACCTAGCGGGCCTCTCCTACAATGAGCAGTTCTTC	CASSLGNLAGLSYNEQFF
TRBD1	TRBJ2-7	many	15	TRBV2	TGTGCCAGCAGTGGAGACAGGGCCTACTCCTACGAGCAGTACTTC	CASSGDRAYSYEQYF
.	TRBJ2-4	.	19	TRBV3-1	TGTGCCAGCAGCCAAGATCCCCGGGACACGACTCTAGCCAAAAACATTCAGTACTTC	CASSQDPRDTTLAKNIQYF
.	TRBJ2-2	many	15	TRBV7-7	TGTGCTAGCAGCTTAACAGCCTCGAACACCGGGGAGCTGTTTTTT	CASSLTASNTGELFF
.	TRBJ1-5	.	19	TRBV28	TGTGCCAGCAGAAAACCCTCCCTCCTTCGGGATTATAGCAATCAGCCCCAGCATTTT	CASRKPSLLRDYSNQPQHF
.	TRBJ2-2	.	13	TRBV20-1	TGCAGTGCGCCAAAGGCAGGGCACGGGGAGCTGTTTTTT	CSAPKAGHGELFF
.	TRBJ2-1	.	13	TRBV6-1	TGTGCCAGCAGGGTCGGGATGTACAATGAGCAGTTCTTC	CASRVGMYNEQFF
TRBD2	TRBJ2-5	.	18	TRBV7-2	TGTGCCAGCAGCTTAAGTTTTCCTGGACTAGCGGTTCAAGAGACCCAGTACTTC	CASSLSFPGLAVQETQYF
TRBD1	TRBJ2-7	many	13	TRBV28	TGTGCCAGCCTGGGACAGGCAACCTACGAGCAGTACTTC	CASLGQATYEQYF
.	TRBJ2-7	many	13	TRBV28	TGTGCCACCCGTTCCCTAAGCTCCTACGAGCAGTACTTC	CATRSLSSYEQYF
TRBD1	TRBJ2-7	many	15	TRBV2	TGTGCCAGCAGTGCTGGACAGGGGGGAACCTACGAGCAGTACTTC	CASSAGQGGTYEQYF
TRBD1	TRBJ2-5	many	13	TRBV2	TGTGCCAGCAGTAAGGACAGGGTCGAGACCCAGTACTTC	CASSKDRVETQYF
.	TRBJ2-1	many	14	TRBV20-1	TGCAGTGCTCGACGAAGGGACCGATACAATGAGCAGTTCTTC	CSARRRDRYNEQFF
.	TRBJ1-5	many	16	TRBV3-1	TGTGCCAGCAGCCAAGTCGACGGGCATAGCAATCAGCCCCAGCATTTT	CASSQVDGHSNQPQHF
.	TRBJ2-7	.	15	TRBV19	TGTGCCAGTGCGACTGCCCAGGGTAGGTTGAACGAGCAGTACTTC	CASATAQGRLNEQYF
TRBD2	TRBJ2-7	many	15	TRBV12-3/TRBV12-4	TGTGCCAGCAGTTGGGCGGGAGAGTACACCTACGAGCAGTACTTC	CASSWAGEYTYEQYF
.	TRBJ2-5	many	12	TRBV20-1	TGCAGTGCTAGGGGGGAACAAGAGACCCAGTACTTC	CSARGEQETQYF
.	TRBJ1-6	many	15	TRBV12-3/TRBV12-4	TGTGCCAGCAGTTTAGCCGGGGGCGGCAATTCACCCCTCCACTTT	CASSLAGGGNSPLHF
TRBD1	TRBJ1-3	.	16	TRBV9	TGTGCCAGTGGAGGGGGGACAGGGACTACAGGAAACACCATATATTTT	CASGGGTGTTGNTIYF
.	TRBJ2-7	many	14	TRBV5-1	TGCGCCAGCAGCTTAGGTAGCGGAAGCTACGAGCAGTACTTC	CASSLGSGSYEQYF
TRBD1	TRBJ2-3	many	13	TRBV5-1	TGCGCCAGTGCAGGGGGTTTCACAGATACGCAGTATTTT	CASAGGFTDTQYF
TRBD1	TRBJ2-7	many	13	TRBV20-1	TGCAGTGCTGGACGACAGGGGCCTGACGAGCAGTACTTC	CSAGRQGPDEQYF
TRBD2	TRBJ2-4	many	17	TRBV2	TGTGCCAGCAAGGAGCGGGAGGGCCTTAGTGGCAAAAACATTCAGTACTTC	CASKEREGLSGKNIQYF
.	TRBJ2-7	.	12	TRBV6-2/TRBV6-3	TGTGCCAGCAGCCCCCCCGGGGCCGAGCAGTACTTC	CASSPPGAEQYF
TRBD2	TRBJ2-7	.	16	TRBV15	TGTGCCACCAGCGGGACTAGCGGGAGAGGTTCCTACGAGCAGTACTTC	CATSGTSGRGSYEQYF
.	TRBJ1-2	few	15	TRBV12-3/TRBV12-4	TGTGCCAGCAGTCTCTCGACAGGAAGTGTCAGCGGCTACACCTTC	CASSLSTGSVSGYTF
.	TRBJ1-4	many	14	TRBV20-1	TGCAGTGCTCCATACGGGGGGCAGAATGAAAAACTGTTTTTT	CSAPYGGQNEKLFF
.	TRBJ2-6	many	17	TRBV5-1	TGCGCCAGCAGCTGGGGACACGGATCCTCTGGGGCCAACGTCCTGACTTTC	CASSWGHGSSGANVLTF
.	TRBJ2-7	many	14	TRBV5-1	TGCGCCAGCAGCTTAGAACGCGGAACCTACGAGCAGTACTTC	CASSLERGTYEQYF
.	TRBJ2-2	.	14	TRBV28	TGCGCCAGCACTAGATGGGGGAGCACCGGGGAGCTGTTTTTT	CASTRWGSTGELFF